Each of the 14 T cell receptor beta chains below was sequenced from the same sample in a study of blood T cell repertoires in COVID-19. Some clones are missing from TCRdb's copy, which holds only in-frame ones; the method was immunoSEQ multiplex PCR. The sample records about 75,000 clones, roughly 90% being singletons. Sequencing was performed on peripheral blood. These receptor sequences come from a human donor in a cohort sampled during active COVID-19.

In DNA form, the CDR3 reads TGTGCCACCAGCAGTCAGGGTCCCTATGGCTACACCTTC. This codes for CATSSQGPYGYTF. The V call is TRBV15, the J call TRBJ1-2; perhaps TRBD1 as D (5 bases). Trimming took 3 bases from V and 4 from J, leaving 9 bases between them. The CDR3 is 13 residues long. The germline gives CDR1 LNHNV, CDR2 YYDKDF (reference sequence).

The chain recombines TRBV9 with TRBJ2-2, with TRBD1 matching 9 bases. Germline V lookup: CDR1 SGDLS, CDR2 YYNGEE. V dropped 2 bases and J dropped 4; count of bases not matched to a gene: 9. This CDR3 has 17 residues. In DNA form, the CDR3 reads TGTGCCAGCAGCGTGGCCCCGGGACAGGGAGGCACCGGGGAGCTGTTTTTT. Amino acid sequence: CASSVAPGQGGTGELFF.

This chain joins TRBV9 and TRBJ2-1; a weak D match, TRBD2 (6 bases). The V end lost 3 bases, the J end lost 6 bases, and 10 bases lay between the germline ends. This CDR3 spans 13 amino acids. Per the germline V gene, CDR1 is SGDLS and CDR2 is YYNGEE. This CDR3 reads CASSEGGGNEQFF. In DNA form, the CDR3 reads TGTGCCAGCAGCGAGGGAGGAGGCAATGAGCAGTTCTTC. Full variable domain (rest looked up from reference TRBV9 and TRBJ2-1): DSGVTQTPKHLITATGQRVTLRCSPRSGDLSVYWYQQSLDQGLQFLIQYYNGEERAKGNILERFSAQQFPDLHSELNLSSLELGDSALYFCASSEGGGNEQFFGPGTRLTVL.

The chain recombines TRBV19 with TRBJ2-2; TRBD2 is a possible D gene (5 bases). The length of the CDR3 is 15 residues. CDR1 LNHDA and CDR2 SQIVND come from the germline V gene (reference sequence). Trimming pared 3 bases from V and 7 bases from J, leaving 15 bases between. The CDR3 protein is CASSIRAGRVGELFF. The CDR3 region has the DNA TGTGCCAGTAGTATCCGGGCGGGCCGGGTCGGGGAGCTGTTTTTT.

This clone was counted a few times. This chain joins TRBV6-2 or TRBV6-3 and TRBJ2-7; 7 bases are shared with TRBD1. From germline, CDR1 is MNHEY and CDR2 SVGEGT. J gave up 7 bases and V 6 bases, and 12 bases lay outside the gene matches. The CDR3 runs 14 residues. The CDR3: CASSRIQGIGEQYF. The CDR3 DNA reads as TGTGCCAGCAGCCGTATACAGGGGATAGGGGAGCAGTACTTC.

The J gene is TRBJ1-2, the V gene TRBV24-1, with 8 bases lining up with TRBD1. Per germline, CDR1 KGHDR and CDR2 SFDVKD. Trimming cost V 9 bases and J 7 bases; bases outside gene matches: 9. The CDR3 runs to 13 residues. This chain's CDR3 is CATGGRQGFGYTF. CDR3 DNA: TGTGCCACCGGAGGACGACAGGGGTTTGGCTACACCTTC.

The chain joins TRBV11-2 to TRBJ2-2; D is undetermined. The V and J ends lost 4 bases and 3 bases respectively, with 6 bases between them. Germline assignment: CDR1 SGHAT and CDR2 FQNNGV. The CDR3 has 13 amino acids. This chain's CDR3 is CASSYDYTGELFF. For the CDR3, the DNA is TGTGCCAGCAGCTACGACTACACCGGGGAGCTGTTTTTT.

The genes are TRBV9 and TRBJ2-1; D remains ambiguous. The CDR3 extends over 15 amino acids. Germline V gene lookup returns CDR1 SGDLS and CDR2 YYNGEE. Trimming stripped 2 bases from V and 3 bases from J, with 12 bases between. DNA for the CDR3: TGTGCCAGCAGCGTCGAGGATAGTTTCTACAATGAGCAGTTCTTC. Translated, it gives CASSVEDSFYNEQFF.

J is TRBJ2-3 and V is TRBV7-2; TRBD2 agrees at 12 bases. Trimming cost V 6 bases and J 6 bases; bases outside gene matches: 4. The CDR3 extends over 14 amino acids. The germline V gene has CDR1 SGHTA and CDR2 FQGNSA. DNA of the CDR3: TGTGCCAGCAGTCGGACTAGCGGGACGGATACGCAGTATTTT. It yields the protein CASSRTSGTDTQYF.

The chain uses TRBV6-5 and TRBJ1-1; no clear D gene. Germline V gene lookup returns CDR1 MNHEY and CDR2 SVGAGI. The CDR3 covers 13 residues. V gave up 0 bases and J gave up 6 bases, with 8 bases separating them. Written as DNA, the CDR3 is TGTGCCAGCAGTTACTCGATAGATGCTGAAGCTTTCTTT. Protein product: CASSYSIDAEAFF.

The chain employs TRBV4-3 and TRBJ1-4, with TRBD1 identical over 7 bases. With V trimmed by 3 bases and J by 7 bases, 8 bases remained unmatched. This CDR3 is 15 amino acids long. The germline gives CDR1 LGHNA, CDR2 YSLEER. Here the CDR3 DNA reads TGCGCCAGCAGCCACACACAGGGGAAAGGTGAAAAACTGTTTTTT. It translates to CASSHTQGKGEKLFF.

In its sample, this clone was seen once. The chain joins TRBV6-2 or TRBV6-3 to TRBJ1-5; D gene uncertain. Germline V gene sequence: CDR1 MNHEY, CDR2 SVGEGT. V lost 2 bases, J lost 3 bases, and 8 bases lay in between. The CDR3 has 14 residues. The CDR3 reads CASSYLRDNQPQHF. The CDR3 DNA is TGTGCCAGCAGTTACCTGAGGGACAATCAGCCCCAGCATTTT.

This clone was observed once. The chain couples TRBV25-1 to TRBJ1-2; the match to TRBD1 covers 7 bases. After removal of 8 bases from V and 8 bases from J, the junction contained 14 bases not matched to a gene. Germline lookup yields CDR1 MGHDK and CDR2 SYGVNS. The CDR3 contains 14 residues. CDR3 residues: CASPVRGLPGGYTF. The CDR3 coding sequence is TGTGCCAGCCCCGTGAGGGGGCTCCCGGGAGGCTACACCTTC.

DNA for the CDR3: TGTGCCAGCAGTGAATATATGGGTAGAGGAAAACTGTTTTTT. Amino acid sequence: CASSEYMGRGKLFF. This rearrangement joins TRBV25-1 to TRBJ1-4, with D uncertain. Germline V lookup: CDR1 MGHDK, CDR2 SYGVNS. The ends were cut back, 0 bases at V and 10 bases at J, with 12 bases in the middle. The CDR3 covers 14 residues.